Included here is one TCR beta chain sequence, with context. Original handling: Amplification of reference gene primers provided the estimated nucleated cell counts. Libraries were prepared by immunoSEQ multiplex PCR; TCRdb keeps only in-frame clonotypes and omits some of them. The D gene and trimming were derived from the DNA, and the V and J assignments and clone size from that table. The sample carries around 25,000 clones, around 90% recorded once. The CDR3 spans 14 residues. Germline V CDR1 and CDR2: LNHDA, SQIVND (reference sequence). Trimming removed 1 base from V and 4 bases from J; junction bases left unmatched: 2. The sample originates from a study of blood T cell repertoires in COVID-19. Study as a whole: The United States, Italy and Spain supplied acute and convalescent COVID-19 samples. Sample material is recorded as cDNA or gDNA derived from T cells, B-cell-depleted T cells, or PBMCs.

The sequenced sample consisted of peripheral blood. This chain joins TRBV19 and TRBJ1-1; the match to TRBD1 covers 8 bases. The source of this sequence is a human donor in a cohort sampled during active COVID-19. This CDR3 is CASSIGTGRTEAFF. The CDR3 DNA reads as TGTGCCAGTAGTATAGGGACAGGGCGCACTGAAGCTTTCTTT.